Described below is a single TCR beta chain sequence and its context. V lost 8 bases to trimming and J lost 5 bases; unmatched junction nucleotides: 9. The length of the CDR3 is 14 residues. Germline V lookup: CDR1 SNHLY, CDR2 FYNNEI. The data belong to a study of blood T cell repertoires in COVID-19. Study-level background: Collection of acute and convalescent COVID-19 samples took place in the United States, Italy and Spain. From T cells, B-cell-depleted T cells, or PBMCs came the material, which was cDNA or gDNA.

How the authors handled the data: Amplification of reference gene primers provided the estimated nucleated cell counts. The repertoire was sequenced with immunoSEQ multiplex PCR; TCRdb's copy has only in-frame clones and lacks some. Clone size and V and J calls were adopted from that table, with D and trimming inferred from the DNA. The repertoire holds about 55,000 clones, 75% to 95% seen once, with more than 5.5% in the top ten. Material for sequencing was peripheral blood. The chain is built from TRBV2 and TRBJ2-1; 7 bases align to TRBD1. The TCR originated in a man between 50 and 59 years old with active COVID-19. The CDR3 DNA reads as TGTGCCAGCGGGTCAGACAGGGCGGACAATGAGCAGTTCTTC. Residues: CASGSDRADNEQFF.